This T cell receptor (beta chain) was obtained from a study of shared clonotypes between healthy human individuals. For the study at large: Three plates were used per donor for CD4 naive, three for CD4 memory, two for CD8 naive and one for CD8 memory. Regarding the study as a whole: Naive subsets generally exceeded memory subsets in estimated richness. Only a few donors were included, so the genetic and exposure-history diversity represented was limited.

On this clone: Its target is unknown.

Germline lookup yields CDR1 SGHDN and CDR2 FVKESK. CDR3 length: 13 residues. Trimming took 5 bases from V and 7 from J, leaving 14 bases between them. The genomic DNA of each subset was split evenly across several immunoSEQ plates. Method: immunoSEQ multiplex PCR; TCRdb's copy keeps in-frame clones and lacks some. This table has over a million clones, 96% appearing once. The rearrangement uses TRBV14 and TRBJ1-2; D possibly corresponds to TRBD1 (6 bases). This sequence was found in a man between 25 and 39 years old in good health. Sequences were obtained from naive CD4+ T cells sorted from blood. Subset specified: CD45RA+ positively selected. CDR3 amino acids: CASSALGAGGYTF. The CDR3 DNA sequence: TGTGCCAGCAGCGCTCTGGGGGCAGGTGGCTACACCTTC.